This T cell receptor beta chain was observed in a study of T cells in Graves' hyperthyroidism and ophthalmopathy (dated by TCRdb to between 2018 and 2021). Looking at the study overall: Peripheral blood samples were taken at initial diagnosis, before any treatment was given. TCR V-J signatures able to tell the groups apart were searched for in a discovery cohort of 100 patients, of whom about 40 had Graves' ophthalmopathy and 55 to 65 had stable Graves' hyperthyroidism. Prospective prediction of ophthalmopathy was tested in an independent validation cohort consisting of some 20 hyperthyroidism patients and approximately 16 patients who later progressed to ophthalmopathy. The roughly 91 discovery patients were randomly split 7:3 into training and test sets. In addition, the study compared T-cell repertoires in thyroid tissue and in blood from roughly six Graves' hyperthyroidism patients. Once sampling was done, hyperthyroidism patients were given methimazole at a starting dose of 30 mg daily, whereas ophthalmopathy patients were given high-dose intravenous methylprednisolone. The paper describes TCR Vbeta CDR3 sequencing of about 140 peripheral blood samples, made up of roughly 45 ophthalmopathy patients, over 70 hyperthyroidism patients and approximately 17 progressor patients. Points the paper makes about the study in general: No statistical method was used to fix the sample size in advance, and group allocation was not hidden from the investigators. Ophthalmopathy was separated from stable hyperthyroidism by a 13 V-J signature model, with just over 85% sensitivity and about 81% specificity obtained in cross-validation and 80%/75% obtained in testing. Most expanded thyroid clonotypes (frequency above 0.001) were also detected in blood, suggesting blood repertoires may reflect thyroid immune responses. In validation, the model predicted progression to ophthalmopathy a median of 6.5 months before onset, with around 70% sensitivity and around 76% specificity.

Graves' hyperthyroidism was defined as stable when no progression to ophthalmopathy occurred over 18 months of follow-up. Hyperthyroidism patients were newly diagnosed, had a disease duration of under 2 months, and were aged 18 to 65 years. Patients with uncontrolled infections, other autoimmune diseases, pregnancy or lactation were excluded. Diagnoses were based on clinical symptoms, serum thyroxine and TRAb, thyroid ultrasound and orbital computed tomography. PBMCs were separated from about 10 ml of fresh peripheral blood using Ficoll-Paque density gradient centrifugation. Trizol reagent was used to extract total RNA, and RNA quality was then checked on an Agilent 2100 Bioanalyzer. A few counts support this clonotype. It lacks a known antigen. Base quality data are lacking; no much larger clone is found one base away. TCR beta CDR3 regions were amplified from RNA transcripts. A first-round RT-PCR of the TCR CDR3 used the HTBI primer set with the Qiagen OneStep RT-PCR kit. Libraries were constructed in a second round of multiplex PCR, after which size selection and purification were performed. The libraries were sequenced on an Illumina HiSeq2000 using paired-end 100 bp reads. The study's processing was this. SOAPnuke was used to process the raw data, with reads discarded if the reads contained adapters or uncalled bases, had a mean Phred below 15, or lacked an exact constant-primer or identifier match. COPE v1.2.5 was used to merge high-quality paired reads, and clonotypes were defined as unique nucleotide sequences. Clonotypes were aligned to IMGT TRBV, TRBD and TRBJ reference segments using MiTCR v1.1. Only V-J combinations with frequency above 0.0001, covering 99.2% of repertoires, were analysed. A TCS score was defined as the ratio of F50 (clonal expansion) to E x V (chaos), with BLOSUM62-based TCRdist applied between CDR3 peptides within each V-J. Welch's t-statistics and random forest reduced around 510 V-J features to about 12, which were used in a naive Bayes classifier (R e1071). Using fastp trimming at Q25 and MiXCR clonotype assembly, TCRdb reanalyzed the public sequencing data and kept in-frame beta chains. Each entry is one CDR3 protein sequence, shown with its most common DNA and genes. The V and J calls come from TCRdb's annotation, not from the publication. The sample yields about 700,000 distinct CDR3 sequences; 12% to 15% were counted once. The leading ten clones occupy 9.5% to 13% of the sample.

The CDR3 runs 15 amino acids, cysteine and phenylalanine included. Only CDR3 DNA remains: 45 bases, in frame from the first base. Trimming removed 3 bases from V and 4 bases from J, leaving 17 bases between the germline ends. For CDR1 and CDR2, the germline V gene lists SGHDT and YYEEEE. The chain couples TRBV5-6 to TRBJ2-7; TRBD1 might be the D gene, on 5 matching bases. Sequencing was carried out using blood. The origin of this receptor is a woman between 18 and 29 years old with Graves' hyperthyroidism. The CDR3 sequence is CASSSEQELGYEQYF. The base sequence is TGTGCCAGCAGCTCGGAACAGGAGCTCGGGTACGAGCAGTACTTC.